This T cell receptor (beta chain) is from a study of T-cell reconstitution after alpha-beta-depleted transplantation in children. For TCRbeta, the library was prepared with unique molecular identifiers. TCRdb recomputed calls from the PCR reads with MiXCR, one row per CDR3 protein. The sample lists 200,000 to 250,000 distinct CDR3 sequences, under 13% seen once, with roughly 30% in the top ten. This clonotype showed up many times. V was shortened by 4 bases and J by 4 bases, with 14 bases between the two germline ends. The V gene's germline CDR1 is KGHSH and CDR2 LQKENI. This CDR3 spans 14 amino acids.

The sample here was PBMCs, taken before TCRalphabeta/CD19-depleted stem cell transplant. The rearrangement joins TRBV18 to TRBJ2-7; D could derive from TRBD1 or TRBD2 (5 bases each). This receptor was taken from a child younger than two with acute myeloid leukemia, due to receive a stem cell transplant. The CDR3 sequence is CASSLRDRTYEQYF. For the CDR3, the DNA is TGTGCCAGCTCACTCCGGGACCGAACGTACGAGCAGTACTTC.